This T cell receptor (beta chain) appears in the sequencing data of a study of blood T cell repertoires in COVID-19. Background on the study: Acute and convalescent COVID-19 specimens originated in the United States, Italy and Spain. T cells, B-cell-depleted T cells, or PBMCs provided the cDNA or gDNA that served as material.

Per germline, CDR1 SNHLY and CDR2 FYNNEI. This CDR3 is 15 amino acids long. V was trimmed by 8 bases and J by 5 bases, leaving 22 bases between them. Per the authors' pipeline: Reference gene primer amplification gave nucleated cell count estimates. The table came from immunoSEQ multiplex PCR; TCRdb's copy has only in-frame clones and leaves some out. D and trimming come from the DNA, and the V and J calls and clone size come from that table. The data contain about 120,000 clones, 75% to 95% of them singletons. Sequencing input: peripheral blood. This chain connects TRBV2 to TRBJ2-7; TRBD2 might be the D (6 bases). The TCR was taken from a human donor with active COVID-19. The donor label of this sample is uncertain. CDR3 DNA: TGTGCCAGCGTCCGGCCCGGGACTGTACCTAACGAGCAGTACTTC. This sequence encodes CASVRPGTVPNEQYF.